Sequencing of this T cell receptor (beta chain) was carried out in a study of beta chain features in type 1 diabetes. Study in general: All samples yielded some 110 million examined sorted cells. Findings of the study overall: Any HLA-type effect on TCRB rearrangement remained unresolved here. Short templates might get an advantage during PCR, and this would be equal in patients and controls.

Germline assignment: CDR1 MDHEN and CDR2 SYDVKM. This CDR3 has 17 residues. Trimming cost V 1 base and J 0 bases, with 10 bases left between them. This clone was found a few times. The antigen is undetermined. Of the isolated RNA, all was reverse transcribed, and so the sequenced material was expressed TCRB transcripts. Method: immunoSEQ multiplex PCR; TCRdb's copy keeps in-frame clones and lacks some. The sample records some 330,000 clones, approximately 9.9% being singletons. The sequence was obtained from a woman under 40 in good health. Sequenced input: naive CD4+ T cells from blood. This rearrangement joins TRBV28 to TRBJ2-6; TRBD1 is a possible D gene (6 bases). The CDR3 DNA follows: TGTGCCAGCAGTTTATCGACAGGCTCCTCTGGGGCCAACGTCCTGACTTTC. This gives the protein CASSLSTGSSGANVLTF.